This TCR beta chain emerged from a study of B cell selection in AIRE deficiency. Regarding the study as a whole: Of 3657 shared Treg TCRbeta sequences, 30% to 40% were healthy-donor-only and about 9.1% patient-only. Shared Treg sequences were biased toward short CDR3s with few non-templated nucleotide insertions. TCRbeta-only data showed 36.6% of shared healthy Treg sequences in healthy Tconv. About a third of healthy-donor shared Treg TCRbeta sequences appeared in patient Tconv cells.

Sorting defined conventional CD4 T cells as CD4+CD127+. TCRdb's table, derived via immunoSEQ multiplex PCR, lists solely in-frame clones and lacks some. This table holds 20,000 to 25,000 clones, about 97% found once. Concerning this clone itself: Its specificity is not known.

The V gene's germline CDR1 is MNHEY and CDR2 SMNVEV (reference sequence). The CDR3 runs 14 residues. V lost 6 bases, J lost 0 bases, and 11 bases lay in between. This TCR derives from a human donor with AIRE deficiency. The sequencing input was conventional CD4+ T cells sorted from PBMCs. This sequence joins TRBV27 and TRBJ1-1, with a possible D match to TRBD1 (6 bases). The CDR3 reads CASRQGALNTEAFF. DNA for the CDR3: TGTGCCAGCAGACAGGGTGCGTTGAACACTGAAGCTTTCTTT.